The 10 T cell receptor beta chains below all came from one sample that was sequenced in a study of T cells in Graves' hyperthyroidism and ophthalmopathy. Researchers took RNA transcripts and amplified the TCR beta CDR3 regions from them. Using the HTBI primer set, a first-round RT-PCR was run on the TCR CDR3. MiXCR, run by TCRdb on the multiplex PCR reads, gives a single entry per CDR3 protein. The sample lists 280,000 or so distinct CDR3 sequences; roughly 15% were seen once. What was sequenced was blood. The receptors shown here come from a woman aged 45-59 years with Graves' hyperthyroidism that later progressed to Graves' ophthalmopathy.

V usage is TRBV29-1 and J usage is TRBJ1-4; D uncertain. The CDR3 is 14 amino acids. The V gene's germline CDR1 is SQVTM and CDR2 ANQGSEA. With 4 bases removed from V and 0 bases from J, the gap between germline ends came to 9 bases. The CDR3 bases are TGCAGCGTTGCATACATTGCAACTAATGAAAAACTGTTTTTT. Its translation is CSVAYIATNEKLFF.

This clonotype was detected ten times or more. The CDR3 loop reads CAWARGTGSSYEQYF. In nucleotides, the CDR3 is TGTGCCTGGGCCCGCGGGACAGGGAGCTCCTACGAGCAGTACTTC. The chain is built from TRBV30 and TRBJ2-7, with 9 bases matching TRBD1. V lost 5 bases and J lost 0; bases outside the gene matches: 8. The V gene's germline CDR1 is GTSNPN and CDR2 SVGIG (reference sequence). The CDR3 consists of 15 residues.

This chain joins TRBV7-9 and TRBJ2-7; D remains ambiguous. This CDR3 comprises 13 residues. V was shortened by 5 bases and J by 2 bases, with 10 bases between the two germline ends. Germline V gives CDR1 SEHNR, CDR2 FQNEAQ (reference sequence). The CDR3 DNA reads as TGTGCCAGCAGCCCAATAAGGCCCTACGAGCAGTACTTC. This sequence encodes CASSPIRPYEQYF.

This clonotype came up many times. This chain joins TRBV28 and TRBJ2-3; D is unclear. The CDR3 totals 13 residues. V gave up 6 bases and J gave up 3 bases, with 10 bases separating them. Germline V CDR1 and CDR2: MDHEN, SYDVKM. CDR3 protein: CASRSRVTDTQYF. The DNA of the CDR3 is TGTGCCAGCAGATCCCGGGTGACAGATACGCAGTATTTT.

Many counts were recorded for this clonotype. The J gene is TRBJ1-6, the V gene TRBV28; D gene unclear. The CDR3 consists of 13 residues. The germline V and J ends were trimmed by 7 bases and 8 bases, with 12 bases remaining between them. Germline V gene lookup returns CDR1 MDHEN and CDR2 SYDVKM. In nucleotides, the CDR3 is TGTGCCAGCATCGCGGAGGGCGATTCACCCCTCCACTTT. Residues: CASIAEGDSPLHF. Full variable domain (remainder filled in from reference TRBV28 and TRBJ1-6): DVKVTQSSRYLVKRTGEKVFLECVQDMDHENMFWYRQDPGLGLRLIYFSYDVKMKEKGDIPEGYSVSREKKERFSLILESASTNQTSMYLCASIAEGDSPLHFGNGTRLTVT.

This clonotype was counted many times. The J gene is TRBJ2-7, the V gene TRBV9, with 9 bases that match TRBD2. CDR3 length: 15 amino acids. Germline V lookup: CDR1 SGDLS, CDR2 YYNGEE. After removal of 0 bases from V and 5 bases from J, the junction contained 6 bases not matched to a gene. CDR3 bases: TGTGCCAGCAGCGTAGGTAGCGGGAGTTTCAACGAGCAGTACTTC. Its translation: CASSVGSGSFNEQYF.

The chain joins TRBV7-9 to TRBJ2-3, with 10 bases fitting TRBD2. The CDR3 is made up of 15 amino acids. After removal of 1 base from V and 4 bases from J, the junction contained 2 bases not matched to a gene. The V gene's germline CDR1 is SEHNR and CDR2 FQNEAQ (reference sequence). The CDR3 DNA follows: TGTGCCAGCAGCTTAGAACTAGCGGGATCAGATACGCAGTATTTT. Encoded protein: CASSLELAGSDTQYF.

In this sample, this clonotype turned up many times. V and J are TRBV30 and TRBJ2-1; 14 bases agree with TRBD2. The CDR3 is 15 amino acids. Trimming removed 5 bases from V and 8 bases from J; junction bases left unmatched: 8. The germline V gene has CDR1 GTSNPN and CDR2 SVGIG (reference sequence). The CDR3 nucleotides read TGTGCCTGGGCGCCGGGACTAGCGGGAGTCCATGAGCAGTTCTTC. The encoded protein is CAWAPGLAGVHEQFF.

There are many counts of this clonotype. CDR3 DNA sequence: TGTGCCAGCAGCCCTCATGACAGGTACAATGAGCAGTTCTTC. Its protein product is CASSPHDRYNEQFF. The chain joins TRBV5-8 to TRBJ2-1; TRBD1 might be the D (6 bases). CDR1 is SGHTS, CDR2 YDEGEE, per germline. V lost 4 bases, J lost 4 bases, and 12 bases lay in between. CDR3 length: 14 residues.

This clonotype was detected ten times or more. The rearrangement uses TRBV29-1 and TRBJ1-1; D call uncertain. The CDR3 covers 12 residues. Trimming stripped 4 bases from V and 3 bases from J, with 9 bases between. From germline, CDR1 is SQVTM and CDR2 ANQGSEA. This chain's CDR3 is CSVAGLDTEAFF. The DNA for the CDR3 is TGCAGCGTTGCCGGGTTGGACACTGAAGCTTTCTTT. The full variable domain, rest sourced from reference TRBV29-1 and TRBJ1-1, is SAVISQKPSRDICQRGTSLTIQCQVDSQVTMMFWYRQQPGQSLTLIATANQGSEATYESGFVIDKFPISRPNLTFSTLTVSNMSPEDSSIYLCSVAGLDTEAFFGQGTRLTVV.